Listed here are 25 T cell receptor beta chains from one sample, sequenced in a study of radiation and T cells in renal cell carcinoma (dated by TCRdb to between 2020 and 2021). The library was prepared using the immunoSEQ multiplex PCR assay. The immuneACCESS repertoire file appears here via TCRdb, limited to in-frame rearrangements. These files lack a portion of the clones; in checked studies, under half of the deficit traces to unresolved V genes, and the cause of the others is not known. Recorded for this sample are under 150,000 clones; 81% of them occurred a single time. The leading ten clones occupy 1.5% to 2% of the sample. The time point label, read with the paper, signifies: blood 2 weeks post-SBRT. This specimen's treatment or condition label, interpreted: 15 Gy SBRT to primary tumor, nephrectomy 4 weeks later. Sample: blood, taken from a patient whose treatment included radiotherapy and nephrectomy. Receptors originate from a woman aged 55 to 70 with renal cell carcinoma.

Concerning this clone: One end of the junction varies from germline; a read error may be responsible. The sample contains more than one DNA sequence encoding this CDR3. The rearrangement links TRBV5-1 to TRBJ1-1; weak D call: TRBD1 (6 bases). The germline V gene encodes CDR1 SGHRS and CDR2 YFSETQ. CDR3 length: 14 residues. The CDR3, as DNA: TGTGCCAGCAGCTTGGCCGGGGGCATCACTGAAGCTTTCTTT. It codes for CASSLAGGITEAFF. The full variable domain, in which reference TRBV5-1 and TRBJ1-1 provide the parts outside the CDR3, is KAGVTQTPRYLIKTRGQQVTLSCSPISGHRSVSWYQQTPGQGLQFLFEYFSETQRNKGNFPGRFSGRQFSNSRSEMNVSTLELGDSALYLCASSLAGGITEAFFGQGTRLTVV.

This clone has only a few counts. V usage is TRBV2 and J usage is TRBJ2-7; TRBD2 agrees at 7 bases. The CDR3 runs 12 residues. V lost 7 bases to trimming and J lost 6 bases; unmatched junction nucleotides: 6. Looked up from germline, CDR1 is SNHLY and CDR2 is FYNNEI. The CDR3 here is CASTLGGTEQYF. The CDR3 nucleotides are TGTGCCAGCACCCTCGGGGGGACCGAGCAGTACTTC.

The V gene is TRBV5-4, the J gene TRBJ2-3, with D hard to call. The length of the CDR3 is 14 residues. Germline V gene lookup returns CDR1 SGHNT and CDR2 YYREEE (reference sequence). The ends were cut back, 1 base at V and 6 bases at J, with 12 bases in the middle. Written as DNA, the CDR3 is TGTGCCAGCAGCTTGATACGGAGTGGTGATACGCAGTATTTT. Its translation: CASSLIRSGDTQYF.

This rearrangement joins TRBV27 to TRBJ1-1; no reliable D call. The germline gives CDR1 MNHEY, CDR2 SMNVEV (reference sequence). The CDR3 sequence is 14 residues long. The germline V and J ends were trimmed by 2 bases and 4 bases, with 11 bases remaining between them. CDR3 in DNA: TGTGCCAGCAGTTTAGGTACCCTGACCACTGAAGCTTTCTTT. Translating gives CASSLGTLTTEAFF.

The CDR3 here is CASSEKTGGRRTNEKLFF. The CDR3 DNA reads as TGTGCCAGCAGTGAAAAGACAGGGGGACGGAGAACTAATGAAAAACTGTTTTTT. The chain combines TRBV6-1 with TRBJ1-4, with TRBD1 matching 9 bases. The germline V gene encodes CDR1 MNHNS and CDR2 SASEGT. The CDR3 covers 18 residues. V lost 2 bases, J lost 1 base, and 8 bases stayed unmatched.

This clone occurred a few times. V and J are TRBV6-4 and TRBJ2-7; 10 nucleotides agree with TRBD1. Germline V CDR1 and CDR2: MRHNA, SNTAGT. The CDR3 runs to 16 residues. V lost 6 bases to trimming and J lost 4 bases; unmatched junction nucleotides: 12. The CDR3 spells CASSGSRTGGSYEQYF. CDR3 DNA: TGTGCCAGCAGCGGTTCCCGGACAGGGGGTTCGTACGAGCAGTACTTC.

The gene calls are TRBV28 and TRBJ1-2; D is undetermined. Germline V gives CDR1 MDHEN, CDR2 SYDVKM. The CDR3 runs 13 residues. V was shortened by 6 bases and J by 5 bases, with 13 bases between the two germline ends. The CDR3: CASSPPRQYGYTF. CDR3 in DNA: TGTGCCAGCAGCCCTCCAAGGCAGTATGGCTACACCTTC.

The table lists this clone with a few counts. V is TRBV14 and J is TRBJ1-2; no definite D call. This CDR3 is 13 amino acids long. V lost 1 base, J lost 6 bases, and 9 bases lay in between. Germline V gene sequence: CDR1 SGHDN, CDR2 FVKESK. The CDR3 nucleotides read TGTGCCAGCAGCCAAGCCCCGGGGAATGGCTACACCTTC. Residues: CASSQAPGNGYTF.

This chain connects TRBV6-1 to TRBJ1-5, with 7 nucleotides matching TRBD1. The CDR3 is made up of 14 amino acids. The J segment lost 3 bases and the V segment lost 5 bases, leaving 4 bases of the junction unmatched. Looked up from germline, CDR1 is MNHNS and CDR2 is SASEGT. The CDR3 loop is CASSSTGFNQPQHF. The DNA for the CDR3 is TGTGCCAGCAGTTCGACAGGGTTCAATCAGCCCCAGCATTTT.

The chain has TRBV6-4 and TRBJ2-1; maybe TRBD1 (6 bases). Deletions cut 6 bases from V and 0 bases from J, with 12 bases between. Germline CDR1 MRHNA, CDR2 SNTAGT. There are 15 residues in the CDR3. The CDR3 loop reads CASSLEGGSYNEQFF. CDR3 sequence (DNA): TGTGCCAGCAGCCTTGAAGGGGGCTCCTACAATGAGCAGTTCTTC.

The genes are TRBV6-6 and TRBJ2-3; D perhaps matches TRBD1 (6 bases). There are 16 residues in the CDR3. Trimming removed 5 bases at V and 2 bases at J, with 17 bases between. CDR1 and CDR2 from the germline V gene are MNHNY and SVGAGI (reference sequence). The CDR3 loop is CASSGGPGQNTDTQYF. CDR3 nucleotide sequence: TGTGCCAGCAGTGGTGGACCGGGACAAAACACAGATACGCAGTATTTT.

CDR3 amino acids: CASSLEVSVDEQFF. In nucleotides, the CDR3 is TGCGCCAGCAGCTTGGAGGTCTCGGTCGATGAGCAGTTCTTC. V gene TRBV5-1 combines with J gene TRBJ2-1; no definite D call. The CDR3 runs to 14 residues. Trimming removed 0 bases from V and 8 bases from J, with 12 bases in between. Germline V gene sequence: CDR1 SGHRS, CDR2 YFSETQ.

This clone was recorded only once. This sequence joins TRBV6-6 and TRBJ1-3; 7 bases are shared with TRBD1. V was clipped by 6 bases and J by 3 bases; unmatched bases: 11. Germline loops: CDR1 MNHNY, CDR2 SVGAGI (reference sequence). The CDR3 sequence is 16 residues long. The CDR3, as DNA: TGTGCCAGCAGAAAACACCAGGGGGACGGTGGAAACACCATATATTTT. Translation gives CASRKHQGDGGNTIYF.

This clone was observed once. The chain combines TRBV19 with TRBJ1-2; 11 bases are a match to TRBD1. The J segment lost 6 bases and the V segment lost 3 bases, leaving 3 bases of the junction unmatched. The CDR3 has 14 residues. Per germline, CDR1 LNHDA and CDR2 SQIVND (reference sequence). CDR3 DNA: TGTGCCAGTAGTATTTGGACAGGGGGCAATGGCTACACCTTC. It specifies CASSIWTGGNGYTF.

The chain couples TRBV6-1 to TRBJ1-5, with a weak D call TRBD1 (6 bases). Germline V gene data show CDR1 as MNHNS and CDR2 as SASEGT. The CDR3 has 15 residues. Trimming cost V 2 bases and J 4 bases, with 12 bases left between them. The DNA for the CDR3 is TGTGCCAGCAGTGAAAACAGGGCGGGAAATCAGCCCCAGCATTTT. This gives the protein CASSENRAGNQPQHF.

Comment on this clone: The sample has other DNA sequences that encode this CDR3 too. This chain uses TRBV5-1 with TRBJ2-7, with 9 bases identical to TRBD1. CDR3 length equals 14 residues. The germline V gene has CDR1 SGHRS and CDR2 YFSETQ. J was trimmed by 4 bases and V by 0 bases; bases with no gene match: 2. This CDR3 is CASSLGGTGYEQYF. The CDR3 nucleotides read TGCGCCAGCAGCTTGGGAGGGACAGGGTACGAGCAGTACTTC.

This clone appeared once. This chain links TRBV4-1 with TRBJ2-7; 11 bases map to TRBD2. CDR3 length equals 17 residues. In germline, CDR1 is MGHRA, CDR2 YSYEKL. Trimming removed 4 bases from V and 4 bases from J; junction bases left unmatched: 12. CDR3 in DNA: TGCGCCAGCAGCCGGGGTAGCGGGGGGGCATTGGTATACGAGCAGTACTTC. Encoded protein: CASSRGSGGALVYEQYF.

The rearrangement links TRBV30 to TRBJ1-2, with TRBD1 matching 8 bases. Germline values: CDR1 GTSNPN, CDR2 SVGIG (reference sequence). The length of the CDR3 is 13 residues. With 8 bases clipped from V and 2 bases from J, the junction kept 7 bases outside the gene matches. The CDR3 here is CAATRGPNYGYTF. CDR3 bases: TGTGCCGCTACCAGGGGGCCGAACTATGGCTACACCTTC. Supplemented by reference TRBV30 and TRBJ1-2, the full variable domain reads SQTIHQWPATLVQPVGSPLSLECTVEGTSNPNLYWYRQAAGRGLQLLFYSVGIGQISSEVPQNLSASRPQDRQFILSSKKLLLSDSGFYLCAATRGPNYGYTFGSGTRLTVV.

As concerns this clone: The junction and the germline gene differ at one end; a read error may be behind it. The genes are TRBV11-2 and TRBJ2-2; 10 bases align to TRBD1. Germline CDR1 reads SGHAT; CDR2 reads FQNNGV. The CDR3 runs to 16 residues. The CDR3 coding sequence is TGTGCCAGCAGCTGGCAGGGACAGGGGAACTCCGGGGAGCTGTTTTTT. It encodes CASSWQGQGNSGELFF.

The rearrangement links TRBV7-4 to TRBJ2-1; D is unclear. V was trimmed by 2 bases and J by 8 bases, leaving 4 bases between them. Germline V gene sequence: CDR1 SGHVT, CDR2 SQSDAQ. This CDR3 is built from 11 residues. The CDR3, as DNA: TGTGCCAGCAGCTTATTCGATGAGCAGTTCTTC. This gives the protein CASSLFDEQFF.

The chain uses TRBV28 and TRBJ1-2, with a possible D match to TRBD1 (5 bases). The V and J ends lost 10 bases and 1 base respectively, with 13 bases between them. The CDR3 is 13 amino acids. The V gene's germline CDR1 is MDHEN and CDR2 SYDVKM. CDR3 sequence reads: CATLDNRNYGYTF. The CDR3 DNA reads TGTGCCACTTTGGACAACCGTAACTATGGCTACACCTTC.

Only a few counts were recorded for this clone. In the same sample, other DNA sequences code for this CDR3. This rearrangement joins TRBV19 to TRBJ1-1; possible D gene TRBD1, 6 bases. This CDR3 contains 14 residues. CDR1 and CDR2 (germline): LNHDA, SQIVND (reference sequence). V dropped 2 bases and J dropped 4 bases, with 11 bases sitting between them. The DNA for the CDR3 is TGTGCCAGTAGTATAAGTTCAGGGGTCACTGAAGCTTTCTTT. Translating gives CASSISSGVTEAFF.

The rearrangement uses TRBV9 and TRBJ2-5; TRBD2 agrees at 9 bases. V gave up 3 bases and J gave up 4 bases; unmatched junction bases: 7. The CDR3 runs to 15 residues. The germline CDR1 and CDR2 sequences are SGDLS and YYNGEE. CDR3 nucleotide sequence: TGTGCCAGCAGCGGTCCGCTAGCGGGGTCAGAGACCCAGTACTTC. This gives the protein CASSGPLAGSETQYF. Based on the CDR3 plus reference TRBV9 and TRBJ2-5, the full variable domain is DSGVTQTPKHLITATGQRVTLRCSPRSGDLSVYWYQQSLDQGLQFLIQYYNGEERAKGNILERFSAQQFPDLHSELNLSSLELGDSALYFCASSGPLAGSETQYFGPGTRLLVL.

The chain joins TRBV6-5 to TRBJ2-4; no clear D. Germline CDR1 is MNHEY and CDR2 is SVGAGI. This CDR3 is built from 16 residues. Between the trimmed V and J ends, which lost 2 bases and 0 bases, there was a span of 11 bases. The DNA of the CDR3 is TGTGCCAGCAGTTACCCCGACGCCTTAGCCAAAAACATTCAGTACTTC. Its protein product is CASSYPDALAKNIQYF.

The rearrangement links TRBV19 to TRBJ1-5; no definite D call. The CDR3 length is 13 residues. Trimming took 5 bases from V and 3 from J, leaving 8 bases between them. Germline V gene data show CDR1 as LNHDA and CDR2 as SQIVND (reference sequence). CDR3 protein: CASSWSDNQPQHF. In DNA form, the CDR3 reads TGTGCCAGTAGTTGGTCAGACAATCAGCCCCAGCATTTT.